A single sample is the source of the 3 T cell receptor beta chains below, sequenced in a study of CD8+ T cells in alopecia areata. Treatment noted: oral pan-JAK inhibitor, 5-10 mg twice daily. Extracted from the samples, RNA was reverse transcribed into cDNA to serve as the sequencing template. The method was immunoSEQ multiplex PCR; TCRdb's version includes in-frame clones alone and lacks a portion of them. The sample includes around 99,000 clones, over 80% seen only once; the top ten take 20% to 25%. This specimen was CD8+ T cells sorted from blood, taken at week 24, from a patient treated with tofacitinib. These receptor sequences come from a human donor with alopecia areata.

This chain connects TRBV2 to TRBJ2-3, with TRBD2 matching 10 bases. The junction had 1 base not matched to a gene; V was cut back by 2 bases and J by 2 bases. This CDR3 is built from 15 residues. CDR1 and CDR2 from the germline V gene are SNHLY and FYNNEI. The CDR3 loop is CASSELAGDTDTQYF. CDR3 sequence (DNA): TGTGCCAGCAGTGAACTAGCGGGGGACACAGATACGCAGTATTTT.

This chain joins TRBV4-1 and TRBJ1-4; weak D call: TRBD1 (5 bases). V was shortened by 1 base and J by 10 bases, with 13 bases between the two germline ends. The CDR3 length is 14 residues. Germline CDR1 and CDR2: MGHRA and YSYEKL. The CDR3: CASSQVEGKRKLFF. The DNA of the CDR3 is TGCGCCAGCAGCCAAGTTGAGGGGAAGCGAAAACTGTTTTTT.

CDR3 nucleotide sequence: TGTGCCAGCAGCTTAGCTCCACCAGGGTCCTCCTACGAGCAGTACTTC. Encoded protein: CASSLAPPGSSYEQYF. The J gene is TRBJ2-7, the V gene TRBV7-8, with a possible D match to TRBD1 (5 bases). Germline V gene sequence: CDR1 SGHVS, CDR2 FQNEAQ. The CDR3 spans 16 residues. Trimming removed 0 bases from V and 0 bases from J, with 12 bases in between.